Below, 3 T cell receptor beta chains from the same sample are listed, as sequenced in a study of response to subunit inactivated influenza vaccine listed by TCRdb under 2018. The method behind the library was RT-PCR. For sequencing, an Illumina HiSeq 2500 was employed. In-frame beta chains were kept once TCRdb had trimmed the public reads at Q25 with fastp and called clones with MiXCR. Rows with one shared CDR3 protein collapse into an entry with the most common genes and DNA. Within this sample are some 520,000 distinct CDR3 sequences, with 16% of them counted one time only. The top ten clones comprise approximately 3% of the sample. Sample: CD4+ T cells sorted from PBMCs, taken around 25 months after vaccination. These receptors originate from a man between 50 and 69 years old who received an inactivated influenza vaccine. Donor details come from another sample of the same person, matched by shared clones.

The gene calls are TRBV7-2 and TRBJ2-2, with 10 bases matching TRBD2. This CDR3 is 15 amino acids long. Trimming took 5 bases from V and 8 from J; bases not matched to a gene: 8. Germline CDR1 reads SGHTA; CDR2 reads FQGNSA. CDR3 nucleotide sequence: TGTGCCAGCAGCGCAGCGGGGGGGGTAGCTGGGGAGCTGTTTTTT. Translation: CASSAAGGVAGELFF.

This clonotype was seen more than once but under ten times. CDR3 loop: CASTTGGDQPQHF. DNA of the CDR3: TGTGCCAGCACCACAGGAGGGGATCAGCCCCAGCATTTT. The chain is built from TRBV12-3 or TRBV12-4 and TRBJ1-5, with D perhaps matching TRBD1 (5 bases). The CDR3 sequence is 13 residues long. V was clipped by 7 bases and J by 5 bases, with 12 bases between them.

This clonotype occurred many times. This sequence joins TRBV5-1 and TRBJ2-3; D is possibly TRBD1 (5 bases). Trimming left V 4 bases short and J 2 bases short, with 11 bases between. The CDR3 loop spans 14 amino acids. Germline V gene sequence: CDR1 SGHRS, CDR2 YFSETQ. The CDR3 protein is CASSDRQYTDTQYF. The CDR3, as DNA: TGCGCCAGCAGCGATCGACAGTACACAGATACGCAGTATTTT.